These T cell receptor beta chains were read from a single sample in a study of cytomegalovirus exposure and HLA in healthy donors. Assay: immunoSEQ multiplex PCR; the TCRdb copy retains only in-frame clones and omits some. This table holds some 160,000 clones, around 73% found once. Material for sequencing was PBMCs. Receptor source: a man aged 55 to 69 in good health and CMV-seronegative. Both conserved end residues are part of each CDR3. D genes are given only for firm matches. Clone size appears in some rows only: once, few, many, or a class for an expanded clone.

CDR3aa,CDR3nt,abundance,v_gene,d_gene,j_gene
CASTNSGKETQYF,TGTGCTAGTACTAACTCCGGGAAAGAGACCCAGTACTTC,.,TRBV12-5,.,TRBJ2-5
CASSPMVGLADNLYNEQFF,TGTGCCAGCTCACCGATGGTTGGACTAGCGGATAACCTCTACAATGAGCAGTTCTTC,.,TRBV18,TRBD2,TRBJ2-1
CTSRVAGAPPGELFF,TGCACCAGCAGGGTGGCGGGAGCGCCCCCCGGGGAGCTGTTTTTT,.,TRBV1,.,TRBJ2-2
CASSGGAYEQYF,TGTGCCAGCTCCGGGGGGGCCTACGAGCAGTACTTC,.,TRBV6-5,TRBD2,TRBJ2-7
CASRPTGGYNSPLNF,TGTGCCAGCAGACCTACAGGGGGCTATAATTCACCCCTCAACTTT,.,TRBV6-5,TRBD1,TRBJ1-6
CASSPSGEETQYF,TGTGCCAGCAGCCCTTCTGGGGAGGAGACCCAGTACTTC,.,TRBV11-1,.,TRBJ2-5
CASRQTTGSMGDQYF,TGTGCCAGCAGACAAACGACAGGTTCTATGGGGGACCAGTACTTC,once,TRBV27,.,TRBJ2-5
CASSETGGNRAGANVLTF,TGCGCCAGCAGCGAAACAGGGGGCAATAGGGCTGGGGCCAACGTCCTGACTTTC,.,TRBV5-1,TRBD1,TRBJ2-6
CASHSGGLPYNEQFF,TGTGCCAGTCATTCCGGGGGGCTTCCCTACAATGAGCAGTTCTTC,few,TRBV19,.,TRBJ2-1
CASSWGGVTTEAFF,TGTGCCAGCAGTTGGGGCGGGGTAACCACTGAAGCTTTCTTT,.,TRBV27,.,TRBJ1-1
CASSPRTSGGYEQYF,TGTGCCAGCAGCCCCCGGACTAGCGGGGGGTACGAGCAGTACTTC,.,TRBV7-9,TRBD2,TRBJ2-7
CANQIAGKSSYNEQFF,TGTGCCAACCAAATAGCGGGAAAGAGCTCCTACAATGAGCAGTTCTTC,few,TRBV7-9,TRBD2,TRBJ2-1
CASSLVSRGNQPQNF,TGTGCCAGCAGTTTAGTTAGCAGGGGGAATCAGCCCCAGAATTTT,.,TRBV27,TRBD1,TRBJ1-5
CASSARMNTEAFF,TGTGCCAGCAGTGCGAGAATGAACACTGAAGCTTTCTTT,.,TRBV6-6,.,TRBJ1-1
CASSPTGGSTEAFF,TGTGCCAGCAGCCCGACAGGGGGTAGTACTGAAGCTTTCTTT,.,TRBV28,TRBD1,TRBJ1-1
CASSVSAGAGRQPQHF,TGTGCCAGTAGTGTTTCCGCGGGGGCGGGTAGACAGCCCCAGCATTTT,.,TRBV19,.,TRBJ1-5
CASSLWAAGGPGEQFF,TGTGCCAGCAGTTTATGGGCAGCGGGAGGGCCCGGAGAGCAGTTCTTC,.,TRBV28,TRBD2,TRBJ2-1
CASSQGQGGTYEQYF,TGCGCCAGCAGCCAAGGACAGGGGGGCACCTACGAGCAGTACTTC,few,TRBV4-1,TRBD1,TRBJ2-7
CASSKRSGRVQETQYF,TGTGCCAGCAGCAAAAGGAGCGGGAGGGTTCAAGAGACCCAGTACTTC,few,TRBV9,TRBD2,TRBJ2-5
CAWSGGLSYGYTF,TGTGCCTGGAGCGGGGGGCTAAGCTATGGCTACACCTTC,few,TRBV30,.,TRBJ1-2
CATGRGIGQRRDGYTF,TGTGCCACGGGACGCGGTATCGGACAAAGGAGGGATGGCTACACCTTC,.,TRBV15,.,TRBJ1-2
CASSLWRTDYNSPLHF,TGTGCCAGCAGCTTATGGAGGACAGATTATAATTCACCCCTCCACTTT,few,TRBV13,.,TRBJ1-6
CASSAAGRDGYTF,TGTGCCAGCAGTGCCGCGGGGCGGGATGGCTACACCTTC,.,TRBV2,.,TRBJ1-2
CASSATSGDTDTQYF,TGCGCCAGCAGCGCGACTAGCGGGGACACAGATACGCAGTATTTT,.,TRBV4-3,TRBD2,TRBJ2-3
CASSLSTGNFYGYTF,TGTGCCAGCAGTTTATCGACAGGGAACTTCTATGGCTACACCTTC,.,TRBV27,TRBD1,TRBJ1-2
CASTGHNYEQYF,TGTGCCAGCACCGGACACAACTACGAGCAGTACTTC,.,TRBV2,.,TRBJ2-7
CASSEQLVGNNEQFF,TGCGCCAGCAGTGAGCAACTAGTCGGTAACAATGAGCAGTTCTTC,few,TRBV10-1,.,TRBJ2-1
CASSSPLAGGREQYF,TGTGCCAGCAGCTCGCCTCTAGCGGGAGGTCGCGAGCAGTACTTC,.,TRBV7-2,TRBD2,TRBJ2-7
CASSQDVLAQVYNEQFF,TGCGCCAGCAGCCAAGATGTCCTAGCCCAAGTCTACAATGAGCAGTTCTTC,.,TRBV4-3,.,TRBJ2-1
CASRLAGGLETQYF,TGTGCCAGCAGGCTAGCGGGGGGGCTGGAGACCCAGTACTTC,.,TRBV2,TRBD2,TRBJ2-5
CASSDGTGQRTEAFF,TGTGCCAGCAGCGACGGGACAGGGCAACGGACTGAAGCTTTCTTT,.,TRBV6-4,TRBD1,TRBJ1-1
CASSPAGTGLPLGEKLFF,TGCGCCAGCAGCCCGGCCGGGACAGGCTTACCCCTGGGTGAAAAACTGTTTTTT,once,TRBV5-1,TRBD1,TRBJ1-4
CASSQEIEGAGANVLTF,TGCGCCAGCAGCCAAGAGATTGAGGGTGCTGGGGCCAACGTCCTGACTTTC,.,TRBV4-3,.,TRBJ2-6
CASSGSSGFGGDTQYF,TGCGCCAGCAGTGGCAGTTCAGGATTCGGTGGAGATACGCAGTATTTT,.,TRBV10-1,.,TRBJ2-3
CAIRDDRAGELFF,TGTGCCATCAGAGATGACAGGGCCGGGGAGCTGTTTTTT,.,TRBV10-3,TRBD1,TRBJ2-2
CASSALAGASPPDTQYF,TGTGCCAGCTCAGCCCTAGCGGGGGCCTCCCCGCCAGATACGCAGTATTTT,.,TRBV18,TRBD2,TRBJ2-3
CASSYGTEYQPQNF,TGTGCCAGCAGTTACGGGACAGAGTATCAGCCCCAGAATTTT,.,TRBV6-5,TRBD1,TRBJ1-5
CASSLRSAGDSYNEQFF,TGTGCCAGCAGTTTGCGATCAGCGGGAGATTCCTACAATGAGCAGTTCTTC,few,TRBV27,TRBD2,TRBJ2-1
CASSTGTDSGNTIYF,TGTGCCAGTAGTACCGGGACAGACTCTGGAAACACCATATATTTT,.,TRBV19,TRBD1,TRBJ1-3
CASQRGGGTEAFF,TGTGCCAGCCAGCGGGGGGGTGGGACTGAAGCTTTCTTT,.,TRBV6-1,.,TRBJ1-1
CASSLPSGGVADTQYF,TGTGCCAGTAGTCTCCCTAGCGGTGGGGTGGCAGATACGCAGTATTTT,.,TRBV19,TRBD2,TRBJ2-3
CASSDRTGSYGYTF,TGTGCCAGCAGTGACAGGACAGGTTCCTATGGCTACACCTTC,.,TRBV2,TRBD1,TRBJ1-2
CASSYRMGDGELFF,TGTGCCAGCAGTTACAGGATGGGTGACGGGGAGCTGTTTTTT,.,TRBV2,.,TRBJ2-2
CASAGNLNYGYTF,TGTGCCAGTGCAGGGAACCTAAACTATGGCTACACCTTC,.,TRBV27,.,TRBJ1-2
CASSFATGGKDTQYF,TGTGCCAGCAGCTTCGCGACAGGGGGGAAAGATACGCAGTATTTT,.,TRBV5-5,TRBD1,TRBJ2-3
CASSLLSGGAEYHTQYF,TGTGCCAGCAGCTTGCTTAGCGGGGGGGCCGAGTACCATACGCAGTATTTT,.,TRBV5-6,TRBD2,TRBJ2-3
CASSVALTGRDTEAFF,TGTGCCAGCAGCGTAGCTTTGACAGGGAGAGACACTGAAGCTTTCTTT,.,TRBV9,TRBD1,TRBJ1-1
CASSPPARVQETQYF,TGTGCCAGCTCACCGCCAGCCCGGGTACAAGAGACCCAGTACTTC,.,TRBV18,.,TRBJ2-5
CASSPRGPQETQYF,TGTGCCAGCAGTCCTCGTGGGCCCCAAGAGACCCAGTACTTC,.,TRBV27,.,TRBJ2-5
CASSQETSGSPDTQYF,TGCGCCAGCAGCCAAGAGACTAGCGGGAGTCCAGATACGCAGTATTTT,.,TRBV4-3,TRBD2,TRBJ2-3
CASSLDRVSPQHF,TGTGCCAGCAGCTTGGACAGGGTCTCGCCCCAGCATTTT,.,TRBV5-4,.,TRBJ1-5
CSVTPGSSLSTDTQYF,TGCAGCGTTACGCCAGGGTCATCTTTGAGTACAGATACGCAGTATTTT,.,TRBV29-1,.,TRBJ2-3
CASSLTGPGNTIYF,TGTGCCAGCAGCTTGACAGGGCCTGGAAACACCATATATTTT,.,TRBV5-6,.,TRBJ1-3
CASSRSGRNTGELFF,TGTGCCAGCAGTAGGAGCGGGAGGAACACCGGGGAGCTGTTTTTT,.,TRBV27,TRBD2,TRBJ2-2
CASSYGQQPSPLHF,TGTGCCAGCAGTTATGGGCAGCAACCTTCACCCCTCCACTTT,.,TRBV6-5,.,TRBJ1-6
CASSLSQAGVDTQYF,TGCGCCAGCAGCTTGTCGCAAGCGGGGGTGGATACGCAGTATTTT,few,TRBV5-1,TRBD2,TRBJ2-3
CASSLDRATNEKLFF,TGTGCCAGCAGTCTTGACAGGGCAACTAATGAAAAACTGTTTTTT,.,TRBV7-2,TRBD1,TRBJ1-4
CASSLAAGSGANVLTF,TGCGCCAGCAGCTTGGCAGCGGGCTCTGGGGCCAACGTCCTGACTTTC,.,TRBV5-1,.,TRBJ2-6
CASSLDRTRVTDTQYF,TGTGCCAGCAGCTTAGATCGAACTAGGGTAACAGATACGCAGTATTTT,once,TRBV7-2,.,TRBJ2-3